Each of the 15 T cell receptor beta chains below was sequenced from the same sample in a study of CD8+CD57+ T cells in acquired aplastic anemia. Template material for TCR beta VDJ and CDR3 profiling consisted of genomic DNA. MiXCR was run by TCRdb on the reads, yielding one entry per CDR3 protein. The sample has under 200,000 distinct CDR3 sequences; about 64% are singletons. The specimen was sorted CD4+, CD8+, or CD8+CD57+ T cells (not recorded which) from PBMCs. The source of these receptors is a human donor with severe aplastic anemia or a healthy control (not recorded which).

This clonotype has only a few counts. The V and J genes are TRBV2 and TRBJ1-1; D gene unclear. This CDR3 region has 12 residues. Germline-derived CDR1 and CDR2 are SNHLY and FYNNEI. V lost 1 base and J lost 8, with 8 bases in between. Here the CDR3 reads CASSEGTPEAFF. CDR3 nucleotide sequence: TGTGCCAGCAGTGAAGGCACCCCGGAAGCTTTCTTT.

The gene calls are TRBV2 and TRBJ1-1, with D hard to call. There are 13 residues in the CDR3. From germline, CDR1 is SNHLY and CDR2 FYNNEI. Trimming cost V 4 bases and J 0 bases, with 6 bases left between them. The CDR3 DNA is TGTGCCAGCAGTGGCAGGATGAACACTGAAGCTTTCTTT. It translates to CASSGRMNTEAFF. Filled out from reference TRBV2 and TRBJ1-1, the complete variable domain reads EPEVTQTPSHQVTQMGQEVILRCVPISNHLYFYWYRQILGQKVEFLVSFYNNEISEKSEIFDDQFSVERPDGSNFTLKIRSTKLEDSAMYFCASSGRMNTEAFFGQGTRLTVV.

This chain connects TRBV10-3 to TRBJ2-2, with TRBD2 matching over 9 bases. J gave up 5 bases and V 10 bases, and 11 bases lay outside the gene matches. The CDR3 consists of 15 residues. The germline CDR1 and CDR2 sequences are ENHRY and SYGVKD. The CDR3 region is CATAPSGGTTGELFF. The CDR3 DNA follows: TGTGCCACCGCCCCCAGCGGGGGGACGACCGGGGAGCTGTTTTTT.

The CDR3 region has the DNA TGCAGCGTGCCCGGGACAGGGAATGGCTACACCTTC. Translating gives CSVPGTGNGYTF. This chain links TRBV29-1 with TRBJ1-2, with 9 bases that match TRBD1. The CDR3 loop spans 12 amino acids. Losses at the gene ends were 6 bases for V and 6 bases for J; bases not matched to a gene: 5. Germline V gene lookup returns CDR1 SQVTM and CDR2 ANQGSEA.

V is TRBV20-1 and J is TRBJ1-6; 7 bases match TRBD1. With V trimmed by 7 bases and J by 5 bases, 5 bases remained unmatched. Per germline, CDR1 DFQATT and CDR2 SNEGSKA (reference sequence). The CDR3 has 13 amino acids. The CDR3 region is CSVKGQNNSPLHF. In DNA form, the CDR3 reads TGCAGTGTTAAGGGACAGAATAATTCACCCCTCCACTTT.

This clonotype showed up many times. The rearrangement joins TRBV6-5 to TRBJ1-1; perhaps TRBD1 as D (5 bases). Germline CDR1 reads MNHEY; CDR2 reads SVGAGI. V lost 2 bases to trimming and J lost 1 base, with 5 bases between them. The CDR3 totals 13 residues. DNA for the CDR3: TGTGCCAGCAGTTACGGGGGGAACACTGAAGCTTTCTTT. Its translation: CASSYGGNTEAFF.

This clonotype has at least ten counts. This chain uses TRBV27 with TRBJ2-1; unclear D gene. V lost 8 bases to trimming and J lost 8 bases, with 13 bases between them. Germline V gene sequence: CDR1 MNHEY, CDR2 SMNVEV (reference sequence). The CDR3 totals 12 residues. CDR3 region: CASGPILDEQFF. The CDR3 DNA reads as TGTGCCAGCGGCCCCATATTGGATGAGCAGTTCTTC.

This clonotype was seen a single time. The CDR3 is CASRPPGTGYSYEQYF. The CDR3 DNA is TGTGCCAGCAGACCACCGGGGACAGGGTACTCCTACGAGCAGTACTTC. V gene TRBV27 combines with J gene TRBJ2-7; 9 nucleotides align to TRBD1. The V segment lost 6 bases and the J segment 0 bases; nucleotides outside the gene matches: 9. In germline, CDR1 is MNHEY, CDR2 SMNVEV (reference sequence). CDR3 length: 16 residues.

This clonotype came up many times. This chain uses TRBV27 with TRBJ2-7; D is perhaps TRBD1 (6 bases). V lost 2 bases to trimming and J lost 3 bases, with 8 bases between them. The CDR3 extends over 13 amino acids. The germline CDR1 and CDR2 sequences are MNHEY and SMNVEV (reference sequence). CDR3 region: CASSLGQHYEQYF. The CDR3 nucleotides are TGTGCCAGCAGTTTAGGACAGCACTACGAGCAGTACTTC.

The J gene is TRBJ1-1, the V gene TRBV20-1; the D is unclear. The CDR3 loop spans 14 amino acids. Germline CDR1 and CDR2: DFQATT and SNEGSKA (reference sequence). The V gene lost 1 base and the J gene lost 3 bases, with 12 bases spanning the gap. The chain's CDR3 is CSARVMGRDTEAFF. The CDR3 nucleotides are TGCAGTGCTAGAGTGATGGGTAGGGACACTGAAGCTTTCTTT.

This clonotype was seen a handful of times. This rearrangement joins TRBV7-9 to TRBJ1-1; 7 bases agree with TRBD1. The CDR3 length is 15 residues. CDR1 is SEHNR, CDR2 FQNEAQ, per germline (reference sequence). V lost 1 base and J lost 1; bases outside the gene matches: 3. The CDR3, as DNA: TGTGCCAGCAGCTTAGAGGGACAGCGGAACACTGAAGCTTTCTTT. Protein sequence: CASSLEGQRNTEAFF. Based on the CDR3 plus reference TRBV7-9 and TRBJ1-1, the full variable domain is DTGVSQNPRHKITKRGQNVTFRCDPISEHNRLYWYRQTLGQGPEFLTYFQNEAQLEKSRLLSDRFSAERPKGSFSTLEIQRTEQGDSAMYLCASSLEGQRNTEAFFGQGTRLTVV.

The chain links TRBV10-3 to TRBJ1-6, with 8 bases aligning to TRBD1. J was trimmed by 9 bases and V by 10 bases; bases with no gene match: 5. The CDR3 loop spans 12 amino acids. Germline values: CDR1 ENHRY, CDR2 SYGVKD. DNA for the CDR3: TGTGCCACCGGGACAGGAGGTTCACCCCTCCACTTT. Residues: CATGTGGSPLHF.

This clonotype was picked up many times. V gene TRBV7-9 combines with J gene TRBJ2-2; 10 nucleotides match TRBD2. Germline V CDR1 and CDR2: SEHNR, FQNEAQ (reference sequence). Trimming took 5 bases from V and 1 from J; bases not matched to a gene: 7. CDR3 length: 17 residues. CDR3 in DNA: TGTGCCAGCAGCATTATTTCTAGCGGGGGGAACACCGGGGAGCTGTTTTTT. Protein product: CASSIISSGGNTGELFF.

The genes are TRBV20-1 and TRBJ1-1; a possible D gene is TRBD1 (5 bases). The germline V and J ends were trimmed by 0 bases and 4 bases, with 18 bases remaining between them. CDR1 and CDR2 from the germline V gene are DFQATT and SNEGSKA (reference sequence). The CDR3 contains 16 residues. CDR3 sequence (DNA): TGCAGTGCTAGAGACAAAGGGACGGGACGGTCCACTGAAGCTTTCTTT. As protein: CSARDKGTGRSTEAFF.

The chain combines TRBV19 with TRBJ1-5; 9 bases line up with TRBD1. V was clipped by 7 bases and J by 4 bases; unmatched bases: 8. The CDR3 length is 15 residues. The germline V gene has CDR1 LNHDA and CDR2 SQIVND (reference sequence). CDR3 nucleotide sequence: TGTGCCAGTACCCGGGGACAGGGCCCAAATCAGCCCCAGCATTTT. It translates to CASTRGQGPNQPQHF.